The 20 T cell receptor beta chains listed next were all sequenced from one sample in a study of T cells in Graves' hyperthyroidism and ophthalmopathy. Authors of the study amplified TCR beta CDR3 regions from RNA transcripts. RT-PCR in the first round (using the HTBI primer set) targeted the TCR CDR3. TCRdb re-derived calls from the multiplex PCR reads in MiXCR, one entry per CDR3 protein. The data show about 570,000 distinct CDR3 sequences, 14% seen once. The sequencing input was blood. All receptors derive from a woman aged 40 to 50 with Graves' hyperthyroidism.

This clonotype was counted at least ten times. The chain links TRBV2 to TRBJ1-5, with D maybe TRBD1 (6 bases). The CDR3 sequence is 15 residues long. Germline lookup yields CDR1 SNHLY and CDR2 FYNNEI. Trimming removed 0 bases from V and 6 bases from J, with 12 bases in between. CDR3 amino acids: CASSEAAGTIQPQHF. The CDR3 nucleotides are TGTGCCAGCAGTGAAGCGGCAGGGACAATTCAGCCCCAGCATTTT.

The rearrangement links TRBV2 to TRBJ2-5, with D unresolved. The CDR3 has 13 residues. The germline gives CDR1 SNHLY, CDR2 FYNNEI. The V end was cut by 6 bases, the J end by 1 base, with 9 bases between. As DNA, the CDR3 is TGTGCCAGCAGCCCGATGGCCCAAGAGACCCAGTACTTC. The encoded protein is CASSPMAQETQYF.

The J gene is TRBJ1-4, the V gene TRBV18; D is unresolved. V was shortened by 1 base and J by 15 bases, with 15 bases between the two germline ends. The CDR3 totals 13 residues. Germline V gene lookup returns CDR1 KGHSH and CDR2 LQKENI. CDR3 coding DNA: TGTGCCAGCTCACCACGGGAGGGAGACTGGATGTTTTTT. It yields the protein CASSPREGDWMFF. The full variable domain, completed using reference TRBV18 and TRBJ1-4, is NAGVMQNPRHLVRRRGQEARLRCSPMKGHSHVYWYRQLPEEGLKFMVYLQKENIIDESGMPKERFSAEFPKEGPSILRIQQVVRGDSAAYFCASSPREGDWMFFGSGTQLSVL.

This clonotype has at least ten counts. The rearrangement joins TRBV20-1 to TRBJ2-2; 9 bases align to TRBD1. The CDR3 has 15 amino acids. Trimming cost V 4 bases and J 2 bases; bases outside gene matches: 5. The V gene's germline CDR1 is DFQATT and CDR2 SNEGSKA (reference sequence). In DNA, the CDR3 is TGCAGTGCTACGACAGGGGGTTACAACACCGGGGAGCTGTTTTTT. Encoded protein: CSATTGGYNTGELFF.

Ten or more counts support this clonotype. The V call is TRBV27, the J call TRBJ2-7; 9 positions agree with TRBD2. This CDR3 region has 16 residues. The trim removed 1 base at V and 5 bases at J, leaving 9 bases unmatched. CDR1 is MNHEY, CDR2 SMNVEV, per germline (reference sequence). The CDR3 loop is CASSLLVSGRNDEQYF. CDR3 DNA sequence: TGTGCCAGCAGTTTATTGGTTAGCGGGAGAAACGACGAGCAGTACTTC.

Comment on this clonotype: One base away lies a much larger clone, so this may be a sequencing read error. The final CDR3 position lacks the conserved phenylalanine or tryptophan, pointing to a likely read error. J is TRBJ2-5 and V is TRBV3-1; the match to TRBD1 covers 8 bases. Germline V gives CDR1 LGHDT, CDR2 YNNKEL (reference sequence). The trim removed 1 base at V and 10 bases at J, leaving 8 bases unmatched. This CDR3 spans 14 amino acids. For the CDR3, the DNA is TGTGCCAGCAGCCAAGCCACCGACAGGGGAGACCAGTACCTC. This codes for CASSQATDRGDQYL.

The table lists this clonotype with many counts. This sequence joins TRBV5-1 and TRBJ2-3; TRBD1 agrees at 8 bases. J was trimmed by 4 bases and V by 7 bases; bases with no gene match: 11. Germline assignment: CDR1 SGHRS and CDR2 YFSETQ. This CDR3 comprises 15 residues. The CDR3 DNA reads as TGCGCCAGCTCTGGGGGCAGGGGGCCCGCAGATACGCAGTATTTT. It codes for CASSGGRGPADTQYF. Supplemented by reference TRBV5-1 and TRBJ2-3, the full variable domain reads KAGVTQTPRYLIKTRGQQVTLSCSPISGHRSVSWYQQTPGQGLQFLFEYFSETQRNKGNFPGRFSGRQFSNSRSEMNVSTLELGDSALYLCASSGGRGPADTQYFGPGTRLTVL.

This clonotype was counted at least ten times. The rearrangement links TRBV14 to TRBJ1-1; D is unresolved. This CDR3 contains 12 residues. Trimming removed 0 bases from V and 10 bases from J, with 9 bases in between. The germline CDR1 and CDR2 sequences are SGHDN and FVKESK. The DNA of the CDR3 is TGTGCCAGCAGCCAAGATCCGGGCGCAGCTTTCTTT. It specifies CASSQDPGAAFF.

This clonotype was found many times. The chain has TRBV2 and TRBJ2-7, with a weak D call TRBD2 (6 bases). CDR1 SNHLY and CDR2 FYNNEI come from the germline V gene. This CDR3 is built from 13 residues. The V and J ends lost 6 bases and 4 bases respectively, with 13 bases between them. CDR3 protein: CASRGDSEYEQYF. CDR3 in DNA: TGTGCCAGCAGGGGGGACTCCGAATACGAGCAGTACTTC.

The DNA for the CDR3 is TGTGCCAGCAGCTTAGGTGTTTGGGGTTCCCCCTACGAGCAGTACTTC. Translating gives CASSLGVWGSPYEQYF. The chain combines TRBV11-2 with TRBJ2-7; D unclear. V lost 1 base and J lost 2, with 15 bases in between. CDR1 is SGHAT and CDR2 is FQNNGV in the germline V gene. CDR3 size: 16 residues.

The chain carries TRBV28 and TRBJ2-3; possible D gene TRBD1, 6 bases. Trimming took 5 bases from V and 3 from J, leaving 15 bases between them. The CDR3 is made up of 15 amino acids. Germline V lookup: CDR1 MDHEN, CDR2 SYDVKM. CDR3 DNA sequence: TGTGCCAGCAGTCACAGGGAAGTAAGGACAGATACGCAGTATTTT. Encoded protein: CASSHREVRTDTQYF.

This clonotype was seen repeatedly, ten times or more. The rearrangement joins TRBV28 to TRBJ1-2; 7 bases line up with TRBD1. CDR3 length equals 14 residues. Per the germline V gene, CDR1 is MDHEN and CDR2 is SYDVKM. J gave up 4 bases and V 6 bases, and 8 bases lay outside the gene matches. The CDR3 DNA reads as TGTGCCAGCAGGGCGACGGGACAGAGCTATGGCTACACCTTC. Translating it yields CASRATGQSYGYTF.

This clonotype has at least ten counts. V and J are TRBV27 and TRBJ1-1; no reliable D call. CDR1 is MNHEY and CDR2 is SMNVEV in the germline V gene (reference sequence). Trimming took off 5 bases at V and 3 bases at J, with 16 bases between the two ends. The CDR3 has 15 amino acids. The CDR3 nucleotides are TGTGCCAGCAGTCTCCGATTGGTGATCGACACTGAAGCTTTCTTT. This encodes CASSLRLVIDTEAFF.

The sample holds many counts of this clonotype. The chain uses TRBV20-1 and TRBJ1-1; no reliable D call. Trimming shortened V by 2 bases and J by 0 bases, and 7 bases separated the two germline ends. CDR1 and CDR2 from the germline V gene are DFQATT and SNEGSKA (reference sequence). The CDR3 runs 13 residues. CDR3 loop: CSARWGLNTEAFF. CDR3 DNA: TGCAGTGCTAGATGGGGATTGAACACTGAAGCTTTCTTT.

At least ten counts were recorded for this clonotype. The genes are TRBV3-1 and TRBJ2-5; tentatively, D is TRBD2 (5 bases). This CDR3 region has 14 residues. V was trimmed by 4 bases and J by 1 base, leaving 10 bases between them. Germline V CDR1 and CDR2: LGHDT, YNNKEL (reference sequence). The CDR3 region is CASSRRGSQETQYF. The CDR3 DNA is TGTGCCAGCAGCCGCCGGGGTAGCCAAGAGACCCAGTACTTC.

The sample holds many counts of this clonotype. The J gene is TRBJ2-7, the V gene TRBV6-1; the D gene is possibly TRBD2 (5 bases). This CDR3 contains 13 residues. The V and J ends lost 3 bases and 5 bases respectively, with 11 bases between them. The V gene's germline CDR1 is MNHNS and CDR2 SASEGT. The CDR3 sequence is CASSDGPGNEQYF. For the CDR3, the DNA is TGTGCCAGCAGTGACGGTCCGGGGAACGAGCAGTACTTC.

This clonotype was seen repeatedly, ten times or more. The chain recombines TRBV20-1 with TRBJ2-7; 7 bases agree with TRBD1. V gave up 6 bases and J gave up 2 bases; unmatched junction bases: 10. The CDR3 is 14 amino acids. Germline V gene lookup returns CDR1 DFQATT and CDR2 SNEGSKA (reference sequence). Here the CDR3 DNA reads TGCAGTGCAAACAGGGGTTCGTTTACCTACGAGCAGTACTTC. As protein: CSANRGSFTYEQYF.

This clonotype showed up many times. This chain links TRBV3-1 with TRBJ2-7, with TRBD2 matching 10 bases. Trimming at V came to 3 bases and at J to 4 bases, leaving 6 bases not matched to a gene. The CDR3 totals 15 residues. Germline V CDR1 and CDR2: LGHDT, YNNKEL (reference sequence). In DNA form, the CDR3 reads TGTGCCAGCAGCCAGCAGCGGGAGGGCCGATACGAGCAGTACTTC. Translating it yields CASSQQREGRYEQYF.

This clonotype was observed a handful of times. V usage is TRBV6-2 or TRBV6-3 and J usage is TRBJ2-2; TRBD2 is a possible D gene (5 bases). V lost 7 bases, J lost 5 bases, and 14 bases lay in between. This CDR3 has 14 residues. The V gene's germline CDR1 is MNHEY and CDR2 SVGEGT. CDR3: CASTPYGITGELFF. The CDR3 DNA follows: TGTGCCAGCACTCCCTACGGGATAACCGGGGAGCTGTTTTTT.

The chain combines TRBV6-5 with TRBJ2-3; 10 bases agree with TRBD2. Germline V gene lookup returns CDR1 MNHEY and CDR2 SVGAGI. The junction had 1 base not matched to a gene; V was cut back by 0 bases and J by 4 bases. The CDR3 is 15 amino acids. DNA of the CDR3: TGTGCCAGCAGTTACTCGAGCGGGAGGGCAGATACGCAGTATTTT. It translates to CASSYSSGRADTQYF.